This is a list of T cell receptor beta chains from one sample in a study of T cells after yellow fever vaccination. TCRdb redid the calling of the 5' RACE reads with MiXCR, one entry per CDR3 protein. Of hundreds of thousands of distinct CDR3 sequences in the sample, roughly a sixth were seen once. Sample: PBMCs, taken before the yellow fever booster vaccination. Receptors were obtained from a man aged 18 to 35 who received the YFV17D yellow fever vaccine. Both conserved end residues are part of each CDR3. The D gene is left open where the match is weak. Only some rows state a clone size, as once, few, many or a class for expanded clones.

>TRBV14|TRBJ2-1|.|TRBD2
CASRRTSGGPYNEQFF
TGTGCCAGCAGACGGACTAGCGGGGGACCTTACAATGAGCAGTTCTTC
>TRBV29-1|TRBJ1-1|.|TRBD1
CSVEQGAYTEAFF
TGCAGCGTTGAACAGGGGGCTTATACTGAAGCTTTCTTT
>TRBV5-1|TRBJ2-2|.|TRBD2
CASSPWQRGDDTGELFF
TGCGCCAGCAGCCCGTGGCAGCGGGGGGATGACACCGGGGAGCTGTTTTTT
>TRBV3-1|TRBJ1-2|.|.
CASSLRRWGYTF
TGTGCCAGCAGCCTCCGAAGGTGGGGCTACACCTTC
>TRBV4-3|TRBJ2-7|many|.
CASSPRSLGQGEGEQYF
TGCGCCAGCAGCCCCCGGTCCCTTGGCCAGGGTGAGGGCGAGCAGTACTTC
>TRBV15|TRBJ2-2|many|TRBD1
CATSDRSGGELFF
TGTGCCACCTCGGACAGGTCGGGCGGGGAGCTGTTTTTT
>TRBV5-1|TRBJ1-1|.|.
CASSPLTDRNTEAFF
TGCGCCAGCAGCCCCTTAACGGATCGGAACACTGAAGCTTTCTTT
>TRBV12-3/TRBV12-4|TRBJ1-2|many|.
CASSSRVYGIGYTF
TGTGCCAGCAGTAGCAGGGTTTACGGTATTGGCTACACCTTC
>TRBV6-6|TRBJ1-2|.|.
CASSPGNPYGYTF
TGTGCCAGCAGTCCAGGGAATCCCTATGGCTACACCTTC
>TRBV5-1|TRBJ1-1|few|.
CASRAGTGNTEAFF
TGCGCCAGCAGGGCCGGGACGGGGAACACTGAAGCTTTCTTT
>TRBV4-2|TRBJ2-7|.|.
CASSQEAEQYF
TGTGCCAGCAGCCAAGAGGCCGAGCAGTACTTC
>TRBV9|TRBJ2-3|.|.
CASSPGAASTDTQYF
TGTGCCAGCAGCCCGGGGGCAGCTAGCACAGATACGCAGTATTTT
>TRBV6-1|TRBJ2-5|.|.
CASSLGGDALAQYF
TGTGCCAGCAGTCTAGGGGGGGACGCCCTGGCCCAGTACTTC
>TRBV10-3|TRBJ1-1|.|.
CAISESTGWEAFF
TGTGCCATCAGTGAGTCGACAGGTTGGGAAGCTTTCTTT
>TRBV27|TRBJ1-2|.|TRBD1
CASRNQGDGYGYTF
TGTGCCAGCCGAAATCAGGGGGATGGCTATGGCTACACCTTC
>TRBV20-1|TRBJ2-7|few|.
CSATDKIYEQYF
TGCAGTGCTACTGACAAGATCTACGAGCAGTACTTC
>TRBV27|TRBJ1-2|few|TRBD1
CASSFSQGGYGYTF
TGTGCCAGCAGTTTCTCGCAGGGGGGCTATGGCTACACCTTC
>TRBV7-9|TRBJ2-3|.|.
CASSPDLGAQYF
TGTGCCAGCAGCCCCGACTTAGGGGCGCAGTATTTT
>TRBV30|TRBJ1-2|once|.
CAWSVRGHRYGYTF
TGTGCCTGGAGTGTACGGGGACACCGCTATGGCTACACCTTC
>TRBV9|TRBJ1-1|.|.
CASSVVAGKSTEAFF
TGTGCCAGCAGCGTAGTGGCCGGAAAGAGCACTGAAGCTTTCTTT
>TRBV6-1|TRBJ2-6|once|.
CASDSSGANVLTF
TGTGCCAGTGACAGCTCTGGGGCCAACGTCCTGACTTTC
>TRBV11-2|TRBJ1-1|few|.
CASSLWGGDTEAFF
TGTGCCAGCAGCTTGTGGGGGGGTGACACTGAAGCTTTCTTT
>TRBV7-2|TRBJ1-2|few|.
CASSSQPTGALLSYTF
TGTGCCAGCAGCTCCCAGCCGACGGGGGCCCTGTTGAGCTACACCTTC
>TRBV20-1|TRBJ1-5|.|.
CSARGGGPNQPQHF
TGCAGTGCTAGGGGAGGGGGTCCGAATCAGCCCCAGCATTTT
>TRBV29-1|TRBJ2-2|.|.
CSVGHSNTGELFF
TGCAGCGTTGGACATTCGAACACCGGGGAGCTGTTTTTT
>TRBV10-3|TRBJ2-1|.|TRBD1
CAIRAGQGGRNEQFF
TGTGCCATCAGAGCGGGACAGGGTGGACGCAATGAGCAGTTCTTC